This T cell receptor beta chain was captured by sequencing in a study of blood T cells in healthy people across ages (dated by TCRdb to between 2014 and 2016). Regarding the study in general: In model experiments, roughly one uniquely barcoded TCR beta cDNA molecule per two T cells was captured by template switching. Using deep sequencing normalized with unique cDNA molecular identifiers, the study measured how TCR beta repertoire diversity changes with age. Using the same blood draw, the study looked at two additional independent replicas of 1 million unique cDNA reads for two donors, one aged 18 to 30 and the other aged 80 or older. Four age groups were formed from the donors: young (average roughly 16 years), middle-aged (just under 40), aged (62) and long-lived (approximately 78). Donors of different ages were randomly distributed across sequencing lanes to avoid experimental bias.

Including the terminal cysteine and phenylalanine, the CDR3 comprises 16 residues. Just CDR3 DNA is preserved here, 48 bases in frame from base 1. Trimmed from V: 6 bases; trimmed from J: 3 bases; junction bases lacking a gene match: 11. According to the germline V gene, CDR1 reads KGHSY and CDR2 reads FQNENV. About this clonotype itself: What this receptor recognizes is not known. Base qualities are not at hand, and no much larger clone is one base apart.

Library preparation was by 5' RACE. Sequencer: Illumina HiSeq 2500. A second PCR of 7 to 11 cycles was performed with a sample-barcoded 5' primer and a J-beta primer mix. Each TCR beta cDNA molecule received a unique molecular identifier from a template-switch 5' adaptor carrying 12 random nucleotides. Each sample yielded at least 3 million CDR3-containing paired-end reads. First-strand cDNA was synthesized from all RNA with the Mint cDNA synthesis kit, primed by a TRBC-specific oligonucleotide. After uracil-DNA glycosylase treatment, a first 18-cycle PCR used universal primers M1SS and BC2_uni_R on all cDNA. On the study's bioinformatics: For normalization, 1 million high-quality reads were randomly selected from each sample, with every read carrying a distinct molecular identifier. Reads with shared molecular identifiers were discarded instead of being binned into consensus sequences. MiTCR, set to a Q25 quality threshold and the strictest error-elimination algorithm, was used for CDR3 identification, clonotype clustering and error correction. Lower-bound total TCR beta diversity was estimated with a nonparametric unseen species model using Euler transformation. TCRdb trimmed the raw reads at Q25, called clones with MiXCR and kept productive beta chains. For every CDR3 protein sequence, its rows merge into one entry that carries the most common genes and DNA. TCRdb, not the authors, supplied the V and J calls. This sample gives under 1 million distinct CDR3 sequences in total; 40% to 50% of them show up just once. Around 18% of the sample lies in the top ten.

Beyond this particular receptor, the publication reports: Compared with the aged group, the long-lived group had more naive CD4+ T cells, fewer expanded clones and increased TCR diversity, suggesting age selection. Donor CMV infection status was unknown, potentially confounding age-related changes in expanded clonotypes. As age increased, observed TCR beta diversity per million T cells dropped in a roughly linear way, and a significant reduction was already evident by age about 36. Estimates of total diversity based on one million sequenced T cells were regarded as lower bounds and as underestimates. The percentage of naive T cells measured by flow cytometry correlated strongly with observed TCR beta diversity. Conclusive comparison of naive and antigen-experienced compartments was prevented by the profiling of bulk unsorted PBMCs.

The donors were around 39 Caucasian individuals from Russia, aged roughly 6 to 95 years, who were systemically healthy. Around 10 milliliters of peripheral blood were drawn from each donor into EDTA-treated Vacutainer tubes. Ficoll-Paque density-gradient centrifugation was used to isolate PBMCs, with at least 6.5 million per sample. Trizol reagent was used to extract total RNA from the PBMCs, yielding at least 5 micrograms per sample. For every donor, flow cytometry on a PBMC aliquot measured the percentage of naive CD45RAhigh/CD27high T cells. Sequencing was carried out using blood. The origin of this receptor is a man aged 60-69 years in good health. Recombination joined TRBV16 with TRBJ1-5, and TRBD1 aligns with 7 junction nucleotides. The CDR3 protein is CASSRIQGGLNQPQHF. Here is the DNA: TGTGCCAGCAGTCGTATTCAGGGGGGGCTCAATCAGCCCCAGCATTTT.